This is a list of T cell receptor beta chains from one sample in a study of T cell responses to AZD1222 COVID-19 vaccine. Method: immunoSEQ multiplex PCR; TCRdb's copy keeps in-frame clones and lacks some. The sample has approximately 120,000 clones, approximately 91% seen once. Source: peripheral blood, taken on day 0 of AZD1222 vaccination. The receptors here all came from an adult in good health. CDR3s include the opening cysteine and the closing phenylalanine or tryptophan. The D gene is left open where the match is weak. Only part of the rows carry a size: once, few, many, or a class if the clone is expanded.

d_call	v_call	j_call	clone_size	cdr3_aa	cdr3_nt
.	TRBV6-1	TRBJ2-7	once	CASSEGGYEQYF	TGTGCCAGCAGTGAAGGGGGGTACGAGCAGTACTTC
.	TRBV18	TRBJ1-2	.	CASSPLDRGYTF	TGTGCCAGCTCACCTCTAGATCGTGGCTACACCTTC
.	TRBV9	TRBJ2-1	.	CASSARRAAGDYNEQFF	TGTGCCAGCAGCGCCCGGAGGGCCGCAGGAGATTACAATGAGCAGTTCTTC
.	TRBV6-5	TRBJ2-1	.	CASTAAISYNEQFF	TGTGCCAGCACCGCGGCAATCTCCTACAATGAGCAGTTCTTC
.	TRBV6-5	TRBJ1-5	.	CASSYLTNQPQHF	TGTGCCAGCAGTTACCTCACCAATCAGCCCCAGCATTTT
.	TRBV20-1	TRBJ2-3	.	CSGVLRDTQYF	TGCAGTGGCGTTCTACGGGATACGCAGTATTTT
TRBD1	TRBV30	TRBJ2-1	.	CAWRKTDRGRQYNEQFF	TGTGCCTGGAGGAAAACCGACAGGGGACGGCAATACAATGAGCAGTTCTTC
.	TRBV30	TRBJ1-2	.	CAWHLGDGYTF	TGTGCCTGGCACCTGGGGGATGGCTACACCTTC
.	TRBV28	TRBJ2-7	once	CASSYGDSYEQYF	TGTGCCAGCAGTTACGGCGATTCCTACGAGCAGTACTTC
TRBD1	TRBV19	TRBJ2-5	.	CASSMPGGVETQYF	TGTGCCAGTAGTATGCCAGGGGGCGTAGAGACCCAGTACTTC
.	TRBV5-1	TRBJ2-3	.	CASSLAGHITDTQYF	TGCGCCAGCAGCTTGGCGGGACATATCACAGATACGCAGTATTTT
TRBD1	TRBV2	TRBJ2-6	.	CASSVTGTPTGANVLTF	TGTGCCAGCAGTGTGACAGGGACCCCGACTGGGGCCAACGTCCTGACTTTC
.	TRBV7-2	TRBJ1-5	.	CASSLVGDNQPQHF	TGTGCCAGCAGCTTAGTTGGGGACAATCAGCCCCAGCATTTT
.	TRBV9	TRBJ2-1	few	CASSAPPGSGSLSEQFF	TGTGCCAGCAGCGCCCCCCCGGGGTCAGGGTCCCTGAGTGAGCAGTTCTTC
.	TRBV11-2	TRBJ2-5	.	CASSSSSQTQYF	TGTGCCAGCAGCTCCAGTAGCCAGACCCAGTACTTC
.	TRBV16	TRBJ1-2	.	CASSQSRGYTF	TGTGCCAGCAGCCAATCGCGGGGCTACACCTTC
TRBD2	TRBV12-5	TRBJ2-2	.	CASGLVLAGNTGELFF	TGTGCTAGTGGTTTGGTACTAGCGGGGAACACCGGGGAGCTGTTTTTT
.	TRBV7-2	TRBJ1-2	.	CAGGGAGYYGYTF	TGTGCCGGTGGGGGCGCGGGTTACTATGGCTACACCTTC
.	TRBV5-4	TRBJ1-2	.	CASSPDTDSPYGYTF	TGTGCCAGCAGCCCAGACACCGACAGTCCCTATGGCTACACCTTC
.	TRBV3-1/TRBV3-2	TRBJ2-7	.	CASSQRGTSYEQYF	TGTGCCAGCAGCCAACGGGGGACCTCCTACGAGCAGTACTTC
TRBD1	TRBV7-9	TRBJ2-5	once	CASSLGDREVETQYF	TGTGCCAGCAGCTTAGGGGACAGGGAGGTAGAGACCCAGTACTTC
TRBD2	TRBV19	TRBJ2-1	.	CASSMGLAGSNEQFF	TGTGCCAGTAGTATGGGACTAGCGGGGAGCAATGAGCAGTTCTTC
TRBD1	TRBV2	TRBJ1-2	.	CASTRGTGGIYGYTF	TGTGCCAGCACCAGAGGGACAGGGGGCATCTATGGCTACACCTTC
TRBD1	TRBV6-1	TRBJ1-1	.	CASSEGTGVSAFF	TGTGCCAGCAGTGAAGGGACAGGGGTGTCGGCTTTCTTT
.	TRBV6-5	TRBJ1-1	.	CASKPDRNTEAFF	TGTGCCAGCAAACCCGACAGGAACACTGAAGCTTTCTTT
.	TRBV6-5	TRBJ1-3	once	CASQTGRGNTIYF	TGTGCCAGCCAAACAGGGCGCGGAAACACCATATATTTT
TRBD1	TRBV5-4	TRBJ1-4	.	CASSSGTEAEKLFF	TGTGCCAGCAGCTCCGGGACAGAGGCTGAAAAACTGTTTTTT
.	TRBV11-2	TRBJ2-3	once	CASSLSPLSTDTQYF	TGTGCCAGCAGCCTTTCCCCCCTGAGCACAGATACGCAGTATTTT
.	TRBV12-3/TRBV12-4	TRBJ2-7	.	CASSPSAGEQYF	TGTGCCAGCAGTCCTAGCGCCGGCGAGCAGTACTTC
TRBD1	TRBV6-2/TRBV6-3	TRBJ1-4	.	CASSSPGQGEKLFF	TGTGCCAGCAGTTCCCCGGGACAGGGTGAAAAACTGTTTTTT
.	TRBV7-2	TRBJ2-3	.	CASSLGPNSDTQYF	TGTGCCAGCAGCTTAGGCCCCAACTCAGATACGCAGTATTTT
.	TRBV11-2	TRBJ1-4	.	CASSYAAELFF	TGTGCCAGCAGCTACGCGGCAGAACTGTTTTTT
.	TRBV5-1	TRBJ2-3	.	CASSLTLLDGGEYF	TGCGCCAGCAGCTTGACCCTCTTAGATGGTGGAGAGTATTTT
.	TRBV5-4	TRBJ1-1	.	CASSLELTNTEAFF	TGTGCCAGCAGCTTGGAGCTTACGAACACTGAAGCTTTCTTT
.	TRBV5-1	TRBJ1-1	.	CASSPGKVGTEAFF	TGCGCCAGCAGCCCCGGGAAAGTAGGCACTGAAGCTTTCTTT
TRBD2	TRBV19	TRBJ2-1	.	CASSIRWAPTSRTYNEQFF	TGTGCCAGTAGTATTCGTTGGGCCCCGACTAGCCGCACCTACAATGAGCAGTTCTTC
.	TRBV25-1	TRBJ1-5	.	CASSERGGRNQPQHF	TGTGCCAGCAGTGAAAGGGGCGGTCGCAATCAGCCCCAGCATTTT
.	TRBV28	TRBJ1-3	.	CASSFVQGTIYF	TGTGCCAGCAGTTTTGTGCAGGGCACCATATATTTT
TRBD1	TRBV7-8	TRBJ2-7	.	CASSPRTGVWEQYF	TGTGCCAGCAGCCCCAGGACAGGGGTATGGGAGCAGTACTTC
.	TRBV20-1	TRBJ1-1	.	CSAGPNTEAFF	TGCAGTGCTGGACCGAACACTGAAGCTTTCTTT
TRBD2	TRBV11-2	TRBJ2-1	once	CASSFGTSGAQFF	TGTGCCAGCAGCTTTGGGACTAGCGGTGCGCAGTTCTTC
.	TRBV12-3/TRBV12-4	TRBJ2-1	few	CASRALRDEQFF	TGTGCCAGCAGAGCCCTGCGGGATGAGCAGTTCTTC
.	TRBV5-8	TRBJ1-1	once	CASSFPGTWGNTEAFF	TGTGCCAGCAGCTTCCCCGGAACCTGGGGGAACACTGAAGCTTTCTTT
.	TRBV5-4	TRBJ1-5	.	CASSLAGGNQPQHF	TGTGCCAGCAGCTTGGCAGGGGGCAATCAGCCCCAGCATTTT
.	TRBV7-9	TRBJ2-2	.	CASSLKKNTGELFF	TGTGCCAGCAGCTTGAAGAAGAACACCGGGGAGCTGTTTTTT
.	TRBV5-1	TRBJ1-6	medium-sized	CASSLEGDSPLHF	TGCGCCAGCAGCTTGGAGGGGGATTCACCCCTCCACTTT
.	TRBV27	TRBJ1-3	once	CASKFGGGSGNTIYF	TGTGCCAGCAAGTTTGGGGGGGGCTCTGGAAACACCATATATTTT
TRBD1	TRBV7-8	TRBJ1-1	few	CASSVRDSPGSEAFF	TGTGCCAGCAGCGTCCGGGACAGCCCTGGGAGTGAAGCTTTCTTT
TRBD1	TRBV4-2	TRBJ1-3	.	CASSQDLDRGLPGNTIYF	TGTGCCAGCAGCCAAGATCTGGACAGGGGCCTACCCGGAAACACCATATATTTT
TRBD1	TRBV18	TRBJ2-3	.	CASSPPGQGGSDTQYF	TGTGCCAGCTCACCGCCGGGACAGGGGGGATCAGATACGCAGTATTTT
.	TRBV19	TRBJ2-5	.	CASSPSYGETQYF	TGTGCCAGTAGTCCAAGTTACGGTGAGACCCAGTACTTC
TRBD2	TRBV7-3	TRBJ2-3	.	CASSPGTSGGWADTQYF	TGTGCCAGCAGCCCAGGGACTAGCGGGGGGTGGGCAGATACGCAGTATTTT